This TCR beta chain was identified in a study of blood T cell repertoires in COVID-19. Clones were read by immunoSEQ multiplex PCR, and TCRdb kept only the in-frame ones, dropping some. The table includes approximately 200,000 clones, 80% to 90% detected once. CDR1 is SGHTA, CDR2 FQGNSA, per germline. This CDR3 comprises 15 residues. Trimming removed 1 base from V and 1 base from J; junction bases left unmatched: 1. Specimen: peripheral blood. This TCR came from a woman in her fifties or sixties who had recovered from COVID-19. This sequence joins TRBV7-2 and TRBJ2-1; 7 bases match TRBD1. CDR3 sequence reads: CASSLGQGSYNEQFF. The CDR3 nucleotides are TGTGCCAGCAGCTTAGGACAGGGATCCTACAATGAGCAGTTCTTC. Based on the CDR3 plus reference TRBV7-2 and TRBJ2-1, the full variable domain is GAGVSQSPSNKVTEKGKDVELRCDPISGHTALYWYRQSLGQGLEFLIYFQGNSAPDKSGLPSDRFSAERTGGSVSTLTIQRTQQEDSAVYLCASSLGQGSYNEQFFGPGTRLTVL.